The text below deals with one T cell receptor beta chain. Its target is unknown. The data derive from a study of blood T cells in healthy people across ages. Study-level points and caveats: Estimated diversity that came from one million T cells was considered an underestimate.

A second PCR, run for roughly 7 to 12 cycles, used a sample-barcoded 5' primer plus a J-beta primer mix. A single record per CDR3 protein comes from TCRdb applying MiXCR to the 5' RACE reads. The data show 550,000 to 650,000 distinct CDR3 sequences, with about 28% seen just once and approximately 3.6% held by the top ten. CDR3 length: 16 residues. V lost 1 base, J lost 3 bases, and 13 bases lay in between. Germline V CDR1 and CDR2: SEHNR, FQNEAQ (reference sequence). These data also formed part of another study, on T cells of mothers and their children.

Specimen: blood. The sequence derives from a boy between 2 and 10 years old in good health. The chain employs TRBV7-9 and TRBJ1-5; weak D call: TRBD1 (5 bases). CDR3 nucleotides: TGTGCCAGCAGCTTAGGGGGGATTCGGGCCAATCAGCCCCAGCATTTT. Translated, it gives CASSLGGIRANQPQHF.